This T cell receptor beta chain comes out of a study of patients and donors after allogeneic stem cell transplantation. TCRdb processed the RT-PCR reads anew with MiXCR; each CDR3 protein has one entry. The table has approximately 57,000 distinct CDR3 sequences, less than 15% seen once. This clonotype was detected many times. The CDR3 has 15 residues. Trimming cost V 7 bases and J 5 bases, with 20 bases left between them. This receptor was obtained from a human donor who was either an allogeneic HSCT recipient or a stem cell or donor lymphocyte infusion donor (not recorded which). It is not recorded whose cells these are; they may come from a transplant donor. The source material was blood, either unsorted or a sorted T cell fraction (not recorded which). The chain uses TRBV12-3 or TRBV12-4 and TRBJ1-1; the D gene is possibly TRBD1 (5 bases). The CDR3 sequence is CASTLSGLERTEAFF. DNA for the CDR3: TGTGCCAGCACCCTCTCGGGACTCGAGAGGACTGAAGCTTTCTTT.